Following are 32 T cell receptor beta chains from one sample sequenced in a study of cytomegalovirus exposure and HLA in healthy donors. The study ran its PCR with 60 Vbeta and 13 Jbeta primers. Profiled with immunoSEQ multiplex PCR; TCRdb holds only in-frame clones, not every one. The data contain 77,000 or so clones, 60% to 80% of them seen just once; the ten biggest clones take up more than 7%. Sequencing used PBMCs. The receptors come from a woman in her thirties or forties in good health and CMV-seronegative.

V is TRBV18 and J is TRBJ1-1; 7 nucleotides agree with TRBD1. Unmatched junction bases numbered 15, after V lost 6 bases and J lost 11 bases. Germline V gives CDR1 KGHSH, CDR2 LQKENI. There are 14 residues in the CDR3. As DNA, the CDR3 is TGTGCCAGCTCGCCGACAGGGCGAGACAACGGGGCTTTCTTT. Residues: CASSPTGRDNGAFF.

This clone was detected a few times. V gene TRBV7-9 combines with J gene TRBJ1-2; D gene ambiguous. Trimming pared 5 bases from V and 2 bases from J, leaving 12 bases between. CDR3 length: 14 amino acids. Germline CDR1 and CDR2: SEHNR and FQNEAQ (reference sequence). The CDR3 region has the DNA TGTGCCAGCAGCCTCGTAGCCGGGAACTATGGCTACACCTTC. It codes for CASSLVAGNYGYTF.

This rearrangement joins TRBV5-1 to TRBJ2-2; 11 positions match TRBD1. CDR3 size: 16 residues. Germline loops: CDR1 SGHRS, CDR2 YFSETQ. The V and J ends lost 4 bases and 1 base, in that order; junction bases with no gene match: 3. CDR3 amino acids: CASSPDRGLNTGELFF. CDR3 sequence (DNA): TGCGCCAGCAGCCCGGACAGGGGGCTGAACACCGGGGAGCTGTTTTTT.

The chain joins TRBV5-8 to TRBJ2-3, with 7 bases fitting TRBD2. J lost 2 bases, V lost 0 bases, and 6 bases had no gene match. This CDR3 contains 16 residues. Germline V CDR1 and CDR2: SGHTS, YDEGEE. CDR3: CASSLGGTTDTDTQYF. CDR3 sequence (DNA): TGTGCCAGCAGCTTGGGCGGGACTACCGACACAGATACGCAGTATTTT.

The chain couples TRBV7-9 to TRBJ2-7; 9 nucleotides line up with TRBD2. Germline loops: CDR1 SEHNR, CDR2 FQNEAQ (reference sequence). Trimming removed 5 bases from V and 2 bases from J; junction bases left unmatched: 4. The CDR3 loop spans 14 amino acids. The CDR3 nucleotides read TGTGCCAGCAGCGGCGGGGGGGCAGCCTACGAGCAGTACTTC. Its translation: CASSGGGAAYEQYF.

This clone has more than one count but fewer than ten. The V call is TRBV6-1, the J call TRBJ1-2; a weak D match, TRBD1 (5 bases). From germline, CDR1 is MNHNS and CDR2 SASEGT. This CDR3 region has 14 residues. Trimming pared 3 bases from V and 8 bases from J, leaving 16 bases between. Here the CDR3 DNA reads TGTGCCAGCAGTGACGGGGGTAGCCCAAGAGGCTACACCTTC. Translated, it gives CASSDGGSPRGYTF.

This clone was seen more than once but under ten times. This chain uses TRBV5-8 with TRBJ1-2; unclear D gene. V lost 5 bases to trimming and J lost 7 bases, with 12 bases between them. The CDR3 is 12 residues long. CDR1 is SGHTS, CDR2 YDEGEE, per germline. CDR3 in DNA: TGTGCCAGCAGTTTAAGAGTGAGTGGCTACACCTTC. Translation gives CASSLRVSGYTF.

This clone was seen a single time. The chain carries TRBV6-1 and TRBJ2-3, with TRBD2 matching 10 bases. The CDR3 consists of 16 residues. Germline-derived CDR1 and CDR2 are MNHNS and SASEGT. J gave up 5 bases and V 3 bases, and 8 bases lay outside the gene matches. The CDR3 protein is CASSETSGFSRDTQYF. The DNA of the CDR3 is TGTGCCAGCAGTGAGACTAGCGGGTTTTCCCGAGATACGCAGTATTTT.

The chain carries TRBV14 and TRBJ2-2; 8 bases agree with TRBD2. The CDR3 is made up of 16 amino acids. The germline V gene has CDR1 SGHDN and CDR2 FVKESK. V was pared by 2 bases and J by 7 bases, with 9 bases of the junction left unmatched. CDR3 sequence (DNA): TGTGCCAGCAGCCAAACTAGCGGCCTCAATGGCGGGGAGCTGTTTTTT. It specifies CASSQTSGLNGGELFF.

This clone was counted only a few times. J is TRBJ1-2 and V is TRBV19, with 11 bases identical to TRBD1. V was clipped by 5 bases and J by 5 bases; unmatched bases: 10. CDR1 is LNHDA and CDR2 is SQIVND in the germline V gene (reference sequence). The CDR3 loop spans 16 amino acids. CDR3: CASSSVRTGGGYGYTF. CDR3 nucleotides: TGTGCCAGTAGTTCAGTACGGACAGGGGGCGGTTATGGCTACACCTTC.

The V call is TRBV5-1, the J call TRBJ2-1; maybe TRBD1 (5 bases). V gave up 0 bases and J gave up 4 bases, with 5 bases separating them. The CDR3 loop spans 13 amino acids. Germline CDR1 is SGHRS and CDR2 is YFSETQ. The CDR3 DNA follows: TGCGCCAGCAGCTTGGGGACATACAATGAGCAGTTCTTC. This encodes CASSLGTYNEQFF.

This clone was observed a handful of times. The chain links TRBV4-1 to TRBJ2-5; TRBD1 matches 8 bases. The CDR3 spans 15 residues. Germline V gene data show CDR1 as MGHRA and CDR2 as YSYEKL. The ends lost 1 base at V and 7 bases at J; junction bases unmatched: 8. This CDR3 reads CASSQVQGVRRTQYF. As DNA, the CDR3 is TGCGCCAGCAGCCAAGTACAGGGGGTGCGTAGGACCCAGTACTTC.

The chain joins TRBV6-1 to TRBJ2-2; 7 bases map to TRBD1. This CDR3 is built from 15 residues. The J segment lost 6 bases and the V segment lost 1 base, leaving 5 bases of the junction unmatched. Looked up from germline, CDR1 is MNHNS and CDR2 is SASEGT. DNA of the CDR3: TGTGCCAGCAGTGAAGAGGGACAGTGGTCCGGGGAGCTGTTTTTT. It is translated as CASSEEGQWSGELFF.

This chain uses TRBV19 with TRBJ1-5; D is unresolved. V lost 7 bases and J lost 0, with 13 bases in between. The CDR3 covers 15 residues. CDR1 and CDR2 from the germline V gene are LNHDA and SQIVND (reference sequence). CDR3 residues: CASTPNRFSNQPQHF. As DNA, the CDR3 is TGTGCCAGTACCCCAAACCGGTTTAGCAATCAGCCCCAGCATTTT.

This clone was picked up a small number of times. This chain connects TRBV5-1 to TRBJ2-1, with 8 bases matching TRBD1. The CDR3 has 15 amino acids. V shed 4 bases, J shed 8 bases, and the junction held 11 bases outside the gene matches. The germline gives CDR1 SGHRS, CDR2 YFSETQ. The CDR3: CASSVGDRLLDEQFF. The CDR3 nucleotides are TGCGCCAGCAGCGTGGGGGACAGGTTGTTGGATGAGCAGTTCTTC.

CDR3 residues: CSVGGLAGGPRDEQFF. The CDR3 DNA sequence: TGCAGCGTTGGCGGACTAGCGGGAGGGCCGAGGGATGAGCAGTTCTTC. This rearrangement joins TRBV29-1 to TRBJ2-1; 15 nucleotides line up with TRBD2. The CDR3 is 16 amino acids. V trimming: 4 bases; J trimming: 8 bases; junction bases outside the gene matches: 9. Germline CDR1 SQVTM, CDR2 ANQGSEA.

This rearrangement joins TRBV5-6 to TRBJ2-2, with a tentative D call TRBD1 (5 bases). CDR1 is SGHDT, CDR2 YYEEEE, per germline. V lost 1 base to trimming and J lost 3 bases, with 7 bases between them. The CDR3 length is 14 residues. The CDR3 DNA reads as TGTGCCAGCAGCTTGAAGGGGTACACCGGGGAGCTGTTTTTT. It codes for CASSLKGYTGELFF.

The CDR3 coding sequence is TGTGCCAGCAGTTACTCGCTGGGGCCAACCCCAGCTTTCTTT. It is translated as CASSYSLGPTPAFF. The gene calls are TRBV6-5 and TRBJ1-1; D is perhaps TRBD1 (5 bases). The germline CDR1 and CDR2 sequences are MNHEY and SVGAGI. The CDR3 has 14 residues. Trimming stripped 0 bases from V and 10 bases from J, with 15 bases between.

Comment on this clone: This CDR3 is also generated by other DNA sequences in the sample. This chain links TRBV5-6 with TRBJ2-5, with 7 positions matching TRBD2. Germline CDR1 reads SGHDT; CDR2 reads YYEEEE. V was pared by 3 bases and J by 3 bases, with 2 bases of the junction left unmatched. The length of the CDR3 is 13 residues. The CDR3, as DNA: TGTGCCAGCAGCTCCGGACTAGAAGAGACCCAGTACTTC. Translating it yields CASSSGLEETQYF.

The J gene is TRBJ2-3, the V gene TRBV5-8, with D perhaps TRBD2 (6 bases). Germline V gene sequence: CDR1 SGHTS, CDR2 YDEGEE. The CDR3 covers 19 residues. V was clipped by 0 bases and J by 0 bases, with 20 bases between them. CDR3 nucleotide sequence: TGTGCCAGCAGCTTGGCCCCCCAAAGGGGAGGTACTAGCACAGATACGCAGTATTTT. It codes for CASSLAPQRGGTSTDTQYF.

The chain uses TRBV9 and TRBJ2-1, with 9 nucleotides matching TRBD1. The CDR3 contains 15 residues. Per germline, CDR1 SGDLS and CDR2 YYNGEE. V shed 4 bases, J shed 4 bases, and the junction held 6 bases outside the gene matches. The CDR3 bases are TGTGCCAGCAGCCCCGGGACAGGGCGTTACAATGAGCAGTTCTTC. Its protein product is CASSPGTGRYNEQFF. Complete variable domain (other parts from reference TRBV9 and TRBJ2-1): DSGVTQTPKHLITATGQRVTLRCSPRSGDLSVYWYQQSLDQGLQFLIQYYNGEERAKGNILERFSAQQFPDLHSELNLSSLELGDSALYFCASSPGTGRYNEQFFGPGTRLTVL.

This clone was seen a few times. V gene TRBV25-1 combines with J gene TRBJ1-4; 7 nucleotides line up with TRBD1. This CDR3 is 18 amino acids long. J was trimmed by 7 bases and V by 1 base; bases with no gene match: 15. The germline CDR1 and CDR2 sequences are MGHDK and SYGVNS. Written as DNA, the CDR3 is TGTGCCAGCAGTGAATCTATGACAGGGAATGCGCCGAGTGAAAAACTGTTTTTT. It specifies CASSESMTGNAPSEKLFF.

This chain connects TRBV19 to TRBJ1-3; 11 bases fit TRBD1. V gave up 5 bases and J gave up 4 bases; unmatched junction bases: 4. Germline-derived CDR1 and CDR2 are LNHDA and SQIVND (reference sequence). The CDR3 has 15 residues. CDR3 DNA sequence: TGTGCCAGTAGTTCGGACAGGGGGCGCGGAAACACCATATATTTT. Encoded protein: CASSSDRGRGNTIYF. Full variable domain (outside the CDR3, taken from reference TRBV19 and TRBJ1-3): DGGITQSPKYLFRKEGQNVTLSCEQNLNHDAMYWYRQDPGQGLRLIYYSQIVNDFQKGDIAEGYSVSREKKESFPLTVTSAQKNPTAFYLCASSSDRGRGNTIYFGEGSWLTVV.

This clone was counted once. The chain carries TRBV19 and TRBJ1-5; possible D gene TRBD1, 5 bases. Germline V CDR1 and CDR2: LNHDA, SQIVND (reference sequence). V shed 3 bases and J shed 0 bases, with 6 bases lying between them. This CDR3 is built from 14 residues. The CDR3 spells CASSIRDSNQPQHF. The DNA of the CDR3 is TGTGCCAGTAGTATCAGGGATAGCAATCAGCCCCAGCATTTT.

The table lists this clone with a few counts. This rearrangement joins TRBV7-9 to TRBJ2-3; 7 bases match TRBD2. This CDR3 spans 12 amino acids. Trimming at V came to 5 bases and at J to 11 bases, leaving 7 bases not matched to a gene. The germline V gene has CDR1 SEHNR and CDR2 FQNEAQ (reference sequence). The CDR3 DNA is TGTGCCAGCAGCCCGGGGGGTAGTATGCAGTATTTT. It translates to CASSPGGSMQYF.

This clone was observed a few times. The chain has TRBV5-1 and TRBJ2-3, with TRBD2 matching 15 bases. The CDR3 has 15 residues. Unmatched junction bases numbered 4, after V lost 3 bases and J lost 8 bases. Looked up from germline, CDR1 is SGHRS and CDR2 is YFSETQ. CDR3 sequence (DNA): TGCGCCAGCAGCTGGACTAGCGGGAGGGCCGGTACGCAGTATTTT. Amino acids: CASSWTSGRAGTQYF.

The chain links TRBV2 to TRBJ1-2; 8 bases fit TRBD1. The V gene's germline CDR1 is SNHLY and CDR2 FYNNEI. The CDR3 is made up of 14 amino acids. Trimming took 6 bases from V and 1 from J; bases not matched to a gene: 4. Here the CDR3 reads CASRGTGSNYGYTF. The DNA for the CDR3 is TGTGCCAGCAGGGGGACAGGAAGTAACTATGGCTACACCTTC.

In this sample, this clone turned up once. CDR3 sequence: CASSYNTGTGNTIYF. CDR3 coding DNA: TGTGCCAGCAGTTACAATACAGGGACTGGAAACACCATATATTTT. The chain combines TRBV6-5 with TRBJ1-3; D is possibly TRBD1 (6 bases). The V end lost 2 bases, the J end lost 2 bases, and 10 bases lay between the germline ends. Germline CDR1 reads MNHEY; CDR2 reads SVGAGI. This CDR3 comprises 15 residues.

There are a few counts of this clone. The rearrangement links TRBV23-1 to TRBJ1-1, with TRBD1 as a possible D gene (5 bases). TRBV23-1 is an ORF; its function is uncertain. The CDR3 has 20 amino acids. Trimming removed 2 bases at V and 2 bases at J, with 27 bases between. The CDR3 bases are TGCGCCAGCAGTCAAGACTCTCAGTTTGATGGGGCCCGAGGAAACACTGAAGCTTTCTTT. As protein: CASSQDSQFDGARGNTEAFF.

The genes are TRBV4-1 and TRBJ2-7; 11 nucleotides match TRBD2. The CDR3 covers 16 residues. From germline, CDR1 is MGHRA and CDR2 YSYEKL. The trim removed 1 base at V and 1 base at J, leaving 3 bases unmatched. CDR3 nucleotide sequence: TGCGCCAGCAGCCAAGGACTAGCGGGGCCATCCTACGAGCAGTACTTC. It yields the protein CASSQGLAGPSYEQYF.

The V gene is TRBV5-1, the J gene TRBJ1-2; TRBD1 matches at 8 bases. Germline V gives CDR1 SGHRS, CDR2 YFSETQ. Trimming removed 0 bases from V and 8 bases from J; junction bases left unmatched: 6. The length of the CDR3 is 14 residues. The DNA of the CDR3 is TGCGCCAGCAGCTTGGAAGGACAGGGAGGGGGCTACACCTTC. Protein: CASSLEGQGGGYTF.

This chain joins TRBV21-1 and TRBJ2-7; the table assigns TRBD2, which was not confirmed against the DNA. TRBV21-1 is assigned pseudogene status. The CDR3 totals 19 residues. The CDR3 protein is CASTHTPLLVSGGGYEQYF. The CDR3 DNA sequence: TGTGCCAGCACCCACACCCCACTACTGGTTAGCGGGGGGGGATACGAGCAGTACTTC.